A single sample gave rise to the 22 T cell receptor beta chains below, sequenced in a study of blood T cell repertoires in COVID-19. Generated by immunoSEQ multiplex PCR, the TCRdb table keeps only in-frame clones and is missing some. The table shows 100,000 to 150,000 clones, with less than 90% occurring only once. Sequenced sample: peripheral blood. All receptors come from a man older than 75 with active or convalescent COVID-19.

This clone appeared a few times. V is TRBV15 and J is TRBJ1-5; D gene uncertain. V lost 1 base and J 0 bases, leaving 7 bases between the germline ends. This CDR3 has 15 residues. In germline, CDR1 is LNHNV, CDR2 YYDKDF (reference sequence). CDR3 sequence (DNA): TGTGCCACCAGCAGAGGCTCGGTTAGCAATCAGCCCCAGCATTTT. It specifies CATSRGSVSNQPQHF. Supplemented by reference TRBV15 and TRBJ1-5, the full variable domain reads DAMVIQNPRYQVTQFGKPVTLSCSQTLNHNVMYWYQQKSSQAPKLLFHYYDKDFNNEADTPDNFQSRRPNTSFCFLDIRSPGLGDTAMYLCATSRGSVSNQPQHFGDGTRLSIL.

The genes are TRBV11-2 and TRBJ1-2; D unresolved. Germline V CDR1 and CDR2: SGHAT, FQNNGV. Trimming stripped 4 bases from V and 8 bases from J, with 17 bases between. The CDR3 is 14 residues long. Here the CDR3 DNA reads TGTGCCAGCAGCTATCAAATCACGGAGTCCGGCTACACCTTC. Residues: CASSYQITESGYTF.

The CDR3 DNA reads as TGTGCCAGCAGTTCACCAGGGAAGACAGATACGCAGTATTTT. This translates into CASSSPGKTDTQYF. V is TRBV28 and J is TRBJ2-3, with TRBD1 as a possible D gene (5 bases). This CDR3 spans 14 amino acids. Looked up from germline, CDR1 is MDHEN and CDR2 is SYDVKM. V was clipped by 4 bases and J by 3 bases, with 11 bases between them.

The gene calls are TRBV11-2 and TRBJ1-2; a possible D gene is TRBD1 (6 bases). Germline loops: CDR1 SGHAT, CDR2 FQNNGV. The CDR3 consists of 13 residues. Trimming pared 2 bases from V and 3 bases from J, leaving 7 bases between. CDR3 loop: CASSLTGHYGYTF. The CDR3, as DNA: TGTGCCAGCAGCTTAACAGGGCACTATGGCTACACCTTC. The full variable domain, completed using reference TRBV11-2 and TRBJ1-2, is EAGVAQSPRYKIIEKRQSVAFWCNPISGHATLYWYQQILGQGPKLLIQFQNNGVVDDSQLPKDRFSAERLKGVDSTLKIQPAKLEDSAVYLCASSLTGHYGYTFGSGTRLTVV.

V gene TRBV28 combines with J gene TRBJ1-1, with 7 bases aligning to TRBD1. The V gene end was trimmed by 4 bases and the J gene end by 0 bases; junction bases not matched to a gene: 8. The CDR3 extends over 16 amino acids. Germline V CDR1 and CDR2: MDHEN, SYDVKM. CDR3 nucleotides: TGTGCCAGCAGTTCCTCGACAGGGTACCTGAACACTGAAGCTTTCTTT. The encoded protein is CASSSSTGYLNTEAFF. Full variable domain (rest looked up from reference TRBV28 and TRBJ1-1): DVKVTQSSRYLVKRTGEKVFLECVQDMDHENMFWYRQDPGLGLRLIYFSYDVKMKEKGDIPEGYSVSREKKERFSLILESASTNQTSMYLCASSSSTGYLNTEAFFGQGTRLTVV.

This chain's CDR3 is CASSIPRTGNQPQHF. CDR3 DNA: TGTGCCAGTAGTATACCCCGGACAGGGAATCAGCCCCAGCATTTT. The rearrangement joins TRBV19 to TRBJ1-5, with 8 bases lining up with TRBD1. CDR1 is LNHDA and CDR2 is SQIVND in the germline V gene (reference sequence). The CDR3 has 15 amino acids. Germline trimming cut 2 bases from V and 4 bases from J; bases unmatched to any gene: 4.

This chain uses TRBV7-2 with TRBJ1-1, with a possible D match to TRBD1 (6 bases). The V and J ends lost 4 bases and 6 bases respectively, with 12 bases between them. Germline values: CDR1 SGHTA, CDR2 FQGNSA. This CDR3 has 13 residues. CDR3 sequence: CASSWGGAPEAFF. CDR3 in DNA: TGTGCCAGCAGCTGGGGGGGGGCCCCTGAAGCTTTCTTT. Full variable domain (remainder filled in from reference TRBV7-2 and TRBJ1-1): GAGVSQSPSNKVTEKGKDVELRCDPISGHTALYWYRQSLGQGLEFLIYFQGNSAPDKSGLPSDRFSAERTGGSVSTLTIQRTQQEDSAVYLCASSWGGAPEAFFGQGTRLTVV.

The chain uses TRBV29-1 and TRBJ2-3; weak D call: TRBD1 (8 bases). This CDR3 region has 16 residues. The V gene's germline CDR1 is SQVTM and CDR2 ANQGSEA. The V gene lost 5 bases and the J gene lost 0 bases, with 18 bases spanning the gap. In DNA, the CDR3 is TGCAGCGTTTCCGGGGGGACAGGAGCTAGCACAGATACGCAGTATTTT. Translated: CSVSGGTGASTDTQYF.

V gene TRBV6-5 combines with J gene TRBJ2-7, with a possible D match to TRBD1 (5 bases). CDR1 MNHEY and CDR2 SVGAGI come from the germline V gene. The CDR3 length is 11 residues. Trimming cost V 2 bases and J 12 bases, with 11 bases left between them. The CDR3 reads CASSYATEVYF. As DNA, the CDR3 is TGTGCCAGCAGTTACGCGACAGAAGTGTACTTC.

DNA of the CDR3: TGTGCCAGCTCCCCGGGACAGGGGCAAAGAACTGAAGCTTTCTTT. Protein product: CASSPGQGQRTEAFF. V gene TRBV18 combines with J gene TRBJ1-1; TRBD1 agrees at 10 bases. There are 15 residues in the CDR3. Per the germline V gene, CDR1 is KGHSH and CDR2 is LQKENI. Unmatched junction bases numbered 9, after V lost 6 bases and J lost 5 bases.

This chain uses TRBV11-3 with TRBJ2-5; 9 bases line up with TRBD1. The junction had 7 bases not matched to a gene; V was cut back by 1 base and J by 1 base. There are 17 residues in the CDR3. CDR1 and CDR2 (germline): SGHNT, YENEEA. CDR3 amino acids: CASSLAPLGQGQETQYF. Written as DNA, the CDR3 is TGTGCCAGCAGCTTAGCCCCTCTGGGACAGGGCCAAGAGACCCAGTACTTC. Full variable domain (rest looked up from reference TRBV11-3 and TRBJ2-5): EAGVVQSPRYKIIEKKQPVAFWCNPISGHNTLYWYLQNLGQGPELLIRYENEEAVDDSQLPKDRFSAERLKGVDSTLKIQPAELGDSAVYLCASSLAPLGQGQETQYFGPGTRLLVL.

The chain recombines TRBV15 with TRBJ2-3; D might be TRBD1 (6 bases). Germline V gives CDR1 LNHNV, CDR2 YYDKDF (reference sequence). Trimming took 1 base from V and 5 from J, leaving 10 bases between them. CDR3 length: 14 amino acids. The CDR3 reads CATSRGEGGDTQYF. In DNA, the CDR3 is TGTGCCACCAGCAGAGGGGAAGGGGGAGATACGCAGTATTTT.

The chain combines TRBV30 with TRBJ2-5; TRBD2 aligns across 7 bases. The V gene end was trimmed by 2 bases and the J gene end by 5 bases; junction bases not matched to a gene: 11. Per germline, CDR1 GTSNPN and CDR2 SVGIG (reference sequence). This CDR3 comprises 15 residues. This CDR3 is CAWSTGGRREETQYF. The CDR3, as DNA: TGTGCCTGGAGTACGGGGGGACGTCGGGAGGAGACCCAGTACTTC.

This clone came up a few times. The chain employs TRBV28 and TRBJ1-2, with D tentatively TRBD1 (6 bases). Trimming removed 6 bases at V and 5 bases at J, with 16 bases between. This CDR3 has 14 residues. Germline CDR1 MDHEN, CDR2 SYDVKM. For the CDR3, the DNA is TGTGCCAGCAGACCCGGACAGAGACGGTATGGCTACACCTTC. Residues: CASRPGQRRYGYTF.

The V call is TRBV7-8, the J call TRBJ1-5; D ambiguous. CDR3 length: 14 amino acids. With 1 base removed from V and 0 bases from J, the gap between germline ends came to 4 bases. Germline V gene data show CDR1 as SGHVS and CDR2 as FQNEAQ. The CDR3 reads CASSLVNSNQPQHF. The CDR3 bases are TGTGCCAGCAGCTTAGTCAATAGCAATCAGCCCCAGCATTTT.

This clone was counted once. The CDR3 DNA sequence: TGCGCCAGCAGCCAGTACCTAGCGGGGGGCAGGGAGACCCAGTACTTC. Amino acid sequence: CASSQYLAGGRETQYF. This chain connects TRBV5-1 to TRBJ2-5; TRBD2 matches at 11 bases. Unmatched junction bases numbered 10, after V lost 4 bases and J lost 5 bases. This CDR3 has 16 amino acids. CDR1 is SGHRS, CDR2 YFSETQ, per germline.

This clone was seen only a few times. The chain combines TRBV9 with TRBJ1-1; possible D gene TRBD1, 6 bases. The ends were cut back, 4 bases at V and 0 bases at J, with 10 bases in the middle. CDR1 is SGDLS, CDR2 YYNGEE, per germline. CDR3 length: 14 residues. CDR3 sequence: CASSPTGMNTEAFF. The CDR3 DNA is TGTGCCAGCAGCCCGACAGGAATGAACACTGAAGCTTTCTTT.

This clone came up a few times. The chain joins TRBV2 to TRBJ1-2; weak D call: TRBD1 (6 bases). CDR1 is SNHLY and CDR2 is FYNNEI in the germline V gene. The length of the CDR3 is 14 residues. Trimming removed 6 bases at V and 0 bases at J, with 11 bases between. The CDR3 DNA reads TGTGCCAGCAGCCTCAGGGACACTAACTATGGCTACACCTTC. Translating it yields CASSLRDTNYGYTF.

The chain has TRBV3-1 (or the pseudogene TRBV3-2) and TRBJ1-3; perhaps TRBD1 as D (5 bases). This CDR3 has 17 amino acids. Germline V gene lookup returns CDR1 LGHDT and CDR2 YNNKEL (reference sequence). Trimming shortened V by 1 base and J by 0 bases, and 13 bases separated the two germline ends. Here the CDR3 DNA reads TGTGCCAGCAGCCAAGGACAGACTCTTCGCTCTGGAAACACCATATATTTT. Its translation: CASSQGQTLRSGNTIYF.

This clone was seen a single time. The chain combines TRBV19 with TRBJ1-2, with 8 bases that match TRBD1. Germline values: CDR1 LNHDA, CDR2 SQIVND (reference sequence). This CDR3 is 13 amino acids long. The junction had 7 bases not matched to a gene; V was cut back by 9 bases and J by 4 bases. The CDR3 bases are TGTGCCAGCACTAGGACAGGGAGCTATGGCTACACCTTC. This encodes CASTRTGSYGYTF.

V is TRBV9 and J is TRBJ2-2; 7 nucleotides align to TRBD2. Germline CDR1 SGDLS, CDR2 YYNGEE. Trimming took 4 bases from V and 2 from J; bases not matched to a gene: 5. The CDR3 spans 15 residues. CDR3 sequence (DNA): TGTGCCAGCAGCCTCACTAGCGTAAACACCGGGGAGCTGTTTTTT. Translation gives CASSLTSVNTGELFF.

The rearrangement links TRBV7-6 to TRBJ2-1; the match to TRBD2 covers 10 bases. CDR1 is SGHVS, CDR2 FNYEAQ, per germline. CDR3 length equals 19 residues. Trimming removed 2 bases from V and 2 bases from J; junction bases left unmatched: 12. The CDR3 sequence is CASSLFVLAGVGTYNEQFF. CDR3 DNA sequence: TGTGCCAGCAGCTTATTCGTGCTAGCGGGAGTGGGGACCTACAATGAGCAGTTCTTC.